This T cell receptor beta chain derives from a study of control samples from healthy donors and cancer patients (dated by TCRdb to between 2020 and 2021). As to this clone: Its antigen specificity is not known. No base-level quality is on record; no much larger clone is a single base apart.

Libraries were constructed by the immunoSEQ multiplex PCR assay. TCRdb limited this immuneACCESS table to in-frame rearrangements with V and J called. A share of clones is missing; checked studies link under half to unresolved V genes, and the rest is unexplained. The sample has around 80,000 clones on record, roughly 84% of them singletons. More than 5% of the sample rests with the top ten. The germline V gene gives CDR1 as SGHVS and CDR2 as FQNEAQ. From its cysteine to its phenylalanine, the CDR3 spans 14 amino acids. Only the CDR3 portion is preserved as DNA: 42 bases, with reading frame beginning at the first base. Germline trimming: 4 bases from V, 4 bases from J; junction bases outside gene matches: 3.

The chain links TRBV7-8 with TRBJ2-3, with TRBD1 matching 9 junction bases. The origin of this receptor is a woman aged 45-60 years in good health. The sample comprised blood. The DNA is TGTGCCAGCAGCTGGGACAGGGCGGCAGATACGCAGTATTTT. Protein translation: CASSWDRAADTQYF.